This is a list of T cell receptor beta chains from one sample in a study of T-cell reconstitution after alpha-beta-depleted transplantation in children. TCRdb recomputed calls from the PCR reads with MiXCR, one row per CDR3 protein. The table has a few hundred thousand distinct CDR3 sequences, roughly 21% seen once. Sequences were derived from PBMCs, mostly from graft donor cells, sampled 180 days after TCRalphabeta/CD19-depleted stem cell transplant. Receptors originate from a male patient younger than 18 who had a stem cell transplant for acute lymphoblastic leukemia, so the T cells may come from the graft donor. Both conserved end residues are part of each CDR3. Fields, in order: V gene, D gene, J gene, clone size, CDR3 protein, CDR3 DNA. A D gene is named only where the DNA matches it firmly. Clone size is not always given. Where it is, it says once, few, many or a class for expanded clones.

v_gene: TRBV4-1
d_gene: NA
j_gene: TRBJ2-7
abundance: many
CDR3aa: CASSQAYRGDYEQYF
CDR3nt: TGCGCCAGCAGCCAAGCGTACAGAGGGGATTACGAGCAGTACTTC

v_gene: TRBV7-6
d_gene: TRBD1
j_gene: TRBJ2-7
abundance: few
CDR3aa: CASRPYNRGQQYF
CDR3nt: TGTGCCAGCAGACCGTACAACAGGGGGCAGCAGTACTTC

v_gene: TRBV3-1
d_gene: NA
j_gene: TRBJ2-5
abundance: NA
CDR3aa: CASSQPRASDQGTQYF
CDR3nt: TGTGCCAGCAGCCAACCCCGGGCCTCCGACCAGGGGACCCAGTACTTC

v_gene: TRBV29-1
d_gene: NA
j_gene: TRBJ1-5
abundance: NA
CDR3aa: CSVIQEGNQPQHF
CDR3nt: TGCAGCGTAATACAAGAAGGCAATCAGCCCCAGCATTTT

v_gene: TRBV5-1
d_gene: TRBD1
j_gene: TRBJ1-2
abundance: NA
CDR3aa: CASSPWTGAFVNYGYTF
CDR3nt: TGCGCCAGCAGCCCCTGGACAGGAGCCTTTGTAAACTATGGCTACACCTTC

v_gene: TRBV28
d_gene: NA
j_gene: TRBJ2-3
abundance: few
CDR3aa: CASSLSPVYSTDTQYF
CDR3nt: TGTGCCAGCAGTTTATCCCCGGTCTATAGCACAGATACGCAGTATTTT

v_gene: TRBV20-1
d_gene: TRBD2
j_gene: TRBJ2-7
abundance: NA
CDR3aa: CSAPGLAVPTEQYF
CDR3nt: TGCAGCGCCCCGGGACTAGCGGTCCCTACTGAGCAGTACTTC

v_gene: TRBV7-9
d_gene: NA
j_gene: TRBJ2-5
abundance: NA
CDR3aa: CASSLARLRQETQYF
CDR3nt: TGTGCCAGCAGCTTAGCTCGGCTCCGGCAAGAGACCCAGTACTTC

v_gene: TRBV29-1
d_gene: TRBD1
j_gene: TRBJ1-1
abundance: few
CDR3aa: CSVDFQGAPRAFF
CDR3nt: TGCAGCGTTGATTTTCAGGGGGCACCGAGAGCTTTCTTT

v_gene: TRBV7-8
d_gene: TRBD2
j_gene: TRBJ2-7
abundance: NA
CDR3aa: CASSPHPPSGRSHEQYF
CDR3nt: TGTGCCAGCAGCCCTCACCCTCCTAGCGGGAGGAGTCACGAGCAGTACTTC

v_gene: TRBV25-1
d_gene: NA
j_gene: TRBJ2-2
abundance: NA
CDR3aa: CASSELLSGELFF
CDR3nt: TGTGCCAGCAGTGAATTGCTGTCCGGGGAGCTGTTTTTT

v_gene: TRBV5-1
d_gene: NA
j_gene: TRBJ2-7
abundance: NA
CDR3aa: CASSFAAGEQYF
CDR3nt: TGCGCCAGCAGCTTTGCGGCCGGGGAGCAGTACTTC

v_gene: TRBV18
d_gene: NA
j_gene: TRBJ1-1
abundance: few
CDR3aa: CASSPGDSVTDLETYTEAFF
CDR3nt: TGTGCCAGCTCACCGGGGGATTCTGTGACAGACCTCGAAACCTACACTGAAGCTTTCTTT

v_gene: TRBV11-2
d_gene: NA
j_gene: TRBJ1-1
abundance: few
CDR3aa: CASSLGHRVDTEAFF
CDR3nt: TGTGCCAGCAGCTTAGGCCACAGGGTTGACACTGAAGCTTTCTTT

v_gene: TRBV10-3
d_gene: NA
j_gene: TRBJ1-1
abundance: few
CDR3aa: CAITKTLNTEAFF
CDR3nt: TGTGCCATCACCAAGACATTGAACACTGAAGCTTTCTTT

v_gene: TRBV7-8
d_gene: NA
j_gene: TRBJ2-7
abundance: few
CDR3aa: CASRQAISYEQYF
CDR3nt: TGTGCCAGCCGACAGGCCATCTCCTACGAGCAGTACTTC

v_gene: TRBV5-6
d_gene: NA
j_gene: TRBJ2-5
abundance: NA
CDR3aa: CASSLVKGNQGETQYF
CDR3nt: TGTGCCAGCAGCTTGGTAAAGGGGAACCAGGGAGAGACCCAGTACTTC